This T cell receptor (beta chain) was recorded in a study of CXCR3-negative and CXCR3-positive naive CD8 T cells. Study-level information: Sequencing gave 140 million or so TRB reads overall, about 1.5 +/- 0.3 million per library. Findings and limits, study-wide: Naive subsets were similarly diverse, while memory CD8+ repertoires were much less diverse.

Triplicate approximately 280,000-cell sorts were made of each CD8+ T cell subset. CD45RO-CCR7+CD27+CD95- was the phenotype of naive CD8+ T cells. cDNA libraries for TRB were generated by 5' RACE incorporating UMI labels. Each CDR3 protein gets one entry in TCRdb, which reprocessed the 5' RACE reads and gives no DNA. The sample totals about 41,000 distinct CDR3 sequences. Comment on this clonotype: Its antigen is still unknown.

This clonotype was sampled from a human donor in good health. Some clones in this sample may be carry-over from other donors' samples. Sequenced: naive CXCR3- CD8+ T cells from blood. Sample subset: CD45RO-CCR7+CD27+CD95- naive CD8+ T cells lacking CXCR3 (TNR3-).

The CDR3 region is CASSSNDRTERSYNEQFF. The V call is TRBV7-9, the J call TRBJ2-1; TCRdb's D call, TRBD1, is unchecked because there is no DNA. The CDR3 contains 18 residues. CDR1 SEHNR and CDR2 FQNEAQ come from the germline V gene (reference sequence). The whole variable domain, remainder taken from reference TRBV7-9 and TRBJ2-1, is DTGVSQNPRHKITKRGQNVTFRCDPISEHNRLYWYRQTLGQGPEFLTYFQNEAQLEKSRLLSDRFSAERPKGSFSTLEIQRTEQGDSAMYLCASSSNDRTERSYNEQFFGPGTRLTVL.